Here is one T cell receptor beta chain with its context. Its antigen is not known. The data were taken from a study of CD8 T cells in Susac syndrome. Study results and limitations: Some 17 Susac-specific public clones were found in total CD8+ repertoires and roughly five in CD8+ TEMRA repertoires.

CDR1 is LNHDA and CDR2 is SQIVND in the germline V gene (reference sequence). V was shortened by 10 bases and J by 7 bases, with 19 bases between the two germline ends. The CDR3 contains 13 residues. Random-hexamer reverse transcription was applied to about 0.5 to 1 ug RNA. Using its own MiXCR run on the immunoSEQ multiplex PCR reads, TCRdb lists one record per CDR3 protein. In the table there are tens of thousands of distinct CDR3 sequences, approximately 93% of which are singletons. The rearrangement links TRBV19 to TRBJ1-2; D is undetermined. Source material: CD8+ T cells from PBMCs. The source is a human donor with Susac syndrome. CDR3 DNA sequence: TGTGCCACCGATTTGGACGGTCTCGGTGGCTACACCTTC. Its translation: CATDLDGLGGYTF.